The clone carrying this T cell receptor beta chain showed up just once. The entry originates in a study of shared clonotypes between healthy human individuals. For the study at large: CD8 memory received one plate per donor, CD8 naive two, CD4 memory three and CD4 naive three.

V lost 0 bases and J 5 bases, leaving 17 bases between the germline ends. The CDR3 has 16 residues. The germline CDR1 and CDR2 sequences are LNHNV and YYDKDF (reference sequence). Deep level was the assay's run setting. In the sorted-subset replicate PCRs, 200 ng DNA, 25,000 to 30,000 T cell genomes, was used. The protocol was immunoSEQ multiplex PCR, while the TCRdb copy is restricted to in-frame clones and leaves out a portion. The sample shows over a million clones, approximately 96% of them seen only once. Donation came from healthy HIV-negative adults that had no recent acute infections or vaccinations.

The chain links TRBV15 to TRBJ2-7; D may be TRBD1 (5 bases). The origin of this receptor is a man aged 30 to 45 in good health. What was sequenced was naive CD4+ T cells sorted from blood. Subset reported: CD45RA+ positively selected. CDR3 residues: CATSRERGSYVDEQYF. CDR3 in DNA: TGTGCCACCAGCAGAGAAAGGGGATCGTATGTAGACGAGCAGTACTTC. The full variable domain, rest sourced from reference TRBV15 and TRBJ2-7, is DAMVIQNPRYQVTQFGKPVTLSCSQTLNHNVMYWYQQKSSQAPKLLFHYYDKDFNNEADTPDNFQSRRPNTSFCFLDIRSPGLGDTAMYLCATSRERGSYVDEQYFGPGTRLTVT.